A single TCR beta chain is shown here with its context. This entry is derived from a study of blood T cell repertoires in COVID-19. TCRdb's table, derived via immunoSEQ multiplex PCR, lists solely in-frame clones and lacks some. The data hold over 250,000 clones, with 87% observed a single time. The length of the CDR3 is 17 residues. After removal of 1 base from V and 1 base from J, the junction contained 7 bases not matched to a gene. CDR1 and CDR2 from the germline V gene are SGHTA and FQGNSA. The source is a woman younger than 45 who had recovered from COVID-19. Sequenced: PBMCs or T cells enriched from blood (not recorded which). The V gene is TRBV7-2, the J gene TRBJ1-2; 9 positions match TRBD1. CDR3 sequence reads: CASSLERTGDLNYGYTF. The CDR3 coding sequence is TGTGCCAGCAGCTTAGAGCGGACAGGGGACCTTAACTATGGCTACACCTTC.